The next 27 T cell receptor beta chains were all read from a single sample in a study of neurological immune-mediated disorders. TCRdb processed the 5' RACE reads anew with MiXCR; each CDR3 protein has one entry. The sample carries 50,000 to 65,000 distinct CDR3 sequences, 3.6% recorded once. Sequencing was carried out using PBMCs. The receptors originated from a man aged 25 to 40 with multiple sclerosis.

This clonotype was recorded many times. The V gene is TRBV20-1, the J gene TRBJ2-7; 8 nucleotides line up with TRBD1. This CDR3 comprises 14 residues. Germline CDR1 is DFQATT and CDR2 is SNEGSKA (reference sequence). V lost 3 bases to trimming and J lost 3 bases; unmatched junction nucleotides: 7. The CDR3 DNA reads TGCAGTGCTAGGATGGGACAGGCCGGCTACGAGCAGTACTTC. Amino acids: CSARMGQAGYEQYF.

This clonotype was seen repeatedly, ten times or more. The chain joins TRBV24-1 to TRBJ2-3, with 11 positions matching TRBD2. CDR1 and CDR2 from the germline V gene are KGHDR and SFDVKD. The V gene end was trimmed by 1 base and the J gene end by 3 bases; junction bases not matched to a gene: 2. The CDR3 loop spans 16 amino acids. The DNA of the CDR3 is TGTGCCACCAGTGATTTAGGGACTAGCGGAACAGATACGCAGTATTTT. It encodes CATSDLGTSGTDTQYF.

This clonotype showed up many times. The V and J genes are TRBV6-1 and TRBJ1-1, with D perhaps matching TRBD1 (5 bases). V was pared by 5 bases and J by 7 bases, with 14 bases between. This CDR3 comprises 13 residues. Germline V gene lookup returns CDR1 MNHNS and CDR2 SASEGT. Written as DNA, the CDR3 is TGTGCCAGCAGTTCACGACGGGGGGATGAAGCTTTCTTT. Translating it yields CASSSRRGDEAFF.

The sample holds many counts of this clonotype. The chain joins TRBV5-6 to TRBJ2-2; 8 positions agree with TRBD2. Trimming at V came to 0 bases and at J to 4 bases, leaving 2 bases not matched to a gene. This CDR3 has 15 residues. Germline V gives CDR1 SGHDT, CDR2 YYEEEE. CDR3 sequence reads: CASSLGGRSTGELFF. Here the CDR3 DNA reads TGTGCCAGCAGCTTGGGCGGGAGGTCCACCGGGGAGCTGTTTTTT.

In its sample, this clonotype was seen many times. The chain carries TRBV15 and TRBJ1-4; TRBD1 might be the D (5 bases). Germline assignment: CDR1 LNHNV and CDR2 YYDKDF (reference sequence). CDR3 size: 17 residues. Trimming removed 0 bases at V and 7 bases at J, with 18 bases between. Here the CDR3 reads CATSRETIAAGGEKLFF. CDR3 DNA: TGTGCCACCAGCAGAGAGACCATAGCAGCCGGGGGTGAAAAACTGTTTTTT.

This clonotype was found many times. V gene TRBV7-9 combines with J gene TRBJ1-1; maybe TRBD1 (5 bases). There are 13 residues in the CDR3. The germline V gene encodes CDR1 SEHNR and CDR2 FQNEAQ (reference sequence). V lost 1 base, J lost 5 bases, and 8 bases lay in between. Here the CDR3 DNA reads TGTGCCAGCAGCTTAGGAGAGGGGACTGAAGCTTTCTTT. Its protein product is CASSLGEGTEAFF.

This clonotype was counted at least ten times. J is TRBJ1-1 and V is TRBV6-1; weak D call: TRBD1 (5 bases). The CDR3 runs to 14 residues. Germline V gene sequence: CDR1 MNHNS, CDR2 SASEGT. With 4 bases removed from V and 0 bases from J, the gap between germline ends came to 9 bases. CDR3 protein: CASSGKQVNTEAFF. DNA for the CDR3: TGTGCCAGCAGTGGGAAACAGGTGAACACTGAAGCTTTCTTT.

This clonotype was picked up many times. The V call is TRBV7-8, the J call TRBJ1-5; tentative D call: TRBD1 (5 bases). The CDR3 spans 14 residues. CDR1 SGHVS and CDR2 FQNEAQ come from the germline V gene. The germline V and J ends were trimmed by 5 bases and 7 bases, with 15 bases remaining between them. This CDR3 is CASSPIEGRQPQHF. The CDR3 nucleotides are TGTGCCAGCAGCCCCATTGAGGGGCGGCAGCCCCAGCATTTT.

Here the CDR3 reads CSATSGRTYEQYF. The CDR3 nucleotides are TGCAGTGCCACTAGCGGGAGGACCTACGAGCAGTACTTC. This rearrangement joins TRBV20-1 to TRBJ2-7; 12 nucleotides agree with TRBD2. The CDR3 is made up of 13 amino acids. The germline V gene has CDR1 DFQATT and CDR2 SNEGSKA (reference sequence). After removal of 6 bases from V and 2 bases from J, the junction contained 2 bases not matched to a gene.

This clonotype was seen at least ten times. The V and J genes are TRBV12-3 or TRBV12-4 and TRBJ2-7, with TRBD2 as a possible D gene (5 bases). The length of the CDR3 is 14 residues. V lost 5 bases, J lost 0 bases, and 11 bases lay in between. CDR3 region: CASSTFLASYEQYF. In DNA form, the CDR3 reads TGTGCCAGCAGTACCTTTCTAGCCTCCTACGAGCAGTACTTC.

In its sample, this clonotype was seen many times. V and J are TRBV4-1 and TRBJ2-2, with 8 nucleotides matching TRBD2. The CDR3 has 14 residues. The V segment lost 4 bases and the J segment 5 bases; nucleotides outside the gene matches: 3. Germline V gene data show CDR1 as MGHRA and CDR2 as YSYEKL. The CDR3 loop reads CASSLPGGTGELFF. The CDR3 DNA reads TGCGCCAGCAGCCTCCCGGGAGGGACCGGGGAGCTGTTTTTT.

This clonotype was counted ten times or more. The chain links TRBV7-9 to TRBJ1-1; D not resolved. The V gene lost 4 bases and the J gene lost 9 bases, with 3 bases spanning the gap. Germline V gene lookup returns CDR1 SEHNR and CDR2 FQNEAQ (reference sequence). This CDR3 has 9 residues. CDR3 DNA sequence: TGTGCCAGCAGCTCGCAAGCTTTCTTT. This translates into CASSSQAFF. The variable domain in full, with the rest retrieved from reference TRBV7-9 and TRBJ1-1, is DTGVSQNPRHKITKRGQNVTFRCDPISEHNRLYWYRQTLGQGPEFLTYFQNEAQLEKSRLLSDRFSAERPKGSFSTLEIQRTEQGDSAMYLCASSSQAFFGQGTRLTVV.

This clonotype showed up many times. The rearrangement links TRBV28 to TRBJ2-7, with 7 positions matching TRBD2. Per the germline V gene, CDR1 is MDHEN and CDR2 is SYDVKM. The CDR3 has 13 amino acids. With 8 bases clipped from V and 5 bases from J, the junction kept 9 bases outside the gene matches. The DNA of the CDR3 is TGTGCCAGCTCCGGTAGCGGGTACCACGAGCAGTACTTC. Its protein is CASSGSGYHEQYF.

This clonotype is labeled medium-sized (0.01 to 0.1%). This chain links TRBV20-1 with TRBJ2-5, with D uncertain. Trimming pared 0 bases from V and 5 bases from J, leaving 4 bases between. This CDR3 comprises 11 residues. CDR1 and CDR2 (germline): DFQATT, SNEGSKA (reference sequence). The chain's CDR3 is CSARDLETQYF. CDR3 nucleotide sequence: TGCAGTGCTAGAGATTTGGAGACCCAGTACTTC.

This clonotype has a count of ten or more. This chain joins TRBV27 and TRBJ1-2; TRBD1 might be the D (6 bases). Deletions cut 2 bases from V and 9 bases from J, with 16 bases between. The CDR3 loop spans 14 amino acids. CDR1 and CDR2 from the germline V gene are MNHEY and SMNVEV (reference sequence). The CDR3 spells CASSLKQGSGSYTF. In DNA, the CDR3 is TGTGCCAGCAGTTTAAAGCAGGGGTCAGGGAGCTACACCTTC.

There are many counts of this clonotype. The chain uses TRBV12-3 or TRBV12-4 and TRBJ2-7, with D tentatively TRBD1 (6 bases). CDR3 length: 15 residues. Trimming cost V 5 bases and J 2 bases, with 16 bases left between them. As DNA, the CDR3 is TGTGCCAGCAGTCCTACAGGGTTGGGGGCCTACGAGCAGTACTTC. Its protein product is CASSPTGLGAYEQYF.

The table lists this clonotype with many counts. In DNA, the CDR3 is TGCGCCAGCAGCTTGAGCAGGGACTACGAGCAGTACTTC. Translating gives CASSLSRDYEQYF. V usage is TRBV5-1 and J usage is TRBJ2-7, with TRBD1 as a possible D gene (5 bases). CDR3 size: 13 residues. Germline values: CDR1 SGHRS, CDR2 YFSETQ. V dropped 1 base and J dropped 3 bases, with 8 bases sitting between them.

Ten or more counts support this clonotype. The chain couples TRBV15 to TRBJ1-1, with D perhaps matching TRBD1 (5 bases). Trimming removed 8 bases at V and 1 base at J, with 11 bases between. The CDR3 extends over 13 amino acids. Looked up from germline, CDR1 is LNHNV and CDR2 is YYDKDF (reference sequence). The CDR3 spells CATGGLTNTEAFF. In DNA form, the CDR3 reads TGTGCCACCGGGGGTTTGACGAACACTGAAGCTTTCTTT.

This clonotype was counted ten times or more. V usage is TRBV20-1 and J usage is TRBJ1-2; D gene unclear. V was cut by 6 bases and J by 3 bases, with 5 bases left in between. This CDR3 has 10 residues. Per the germline V gene, CDR1 is DFQATT and CDR2 is SNEGSKA (reference sequence). The CDR3 sequence: CSAPYYGYTF. CDR3 in DNA: TGCAGTGCGCCTTACTATGGCTACACCTTC.

This clonotype was seen at least ten times. The rearrangement links TRBV5-1 to TRBJ2-2; D unresolved. The CDR3 spans 13 residues. From germline, CDR1 is SGHRS and CDR2 YFSETQ. The V gene lost 3 bases and the J gene lost 2 bases, with 5 bases spanning the gap. The DNA of the CDR3 is TGCGCCAGCAGCTCCGACAACACCGGGGAGCTGTTTTTT. Its translation: CASSSDNTGELFF.

This clonotype occurred many times. The chain links TRBV3-1 to TRBJ1-1; possible D gene TRBD1, 6 bases. The CDR3 loop spans 14 amino acids. Germline lookup yields CDR1 LGHDT and CDR2 YNNKEL (reference sequence). V was pared by 1 base and J by 6 bases, with 12 bases between. As DNA, the CDR3 is TGTGCCAGCAGCCAAGCTTCAGGGGCAGCTGAAGCTTTCTTT. This codes for CASSQASGAAEAFF.

This clonotype was observed many times. The chain joins TRBV4-1 to TRBJ2-7; TRBD1 agrees at 8 bases. Germline values: CDR1 MGHRA, CDR2 YSYEKL. V lost 1 base and J lost 5; bases outside the gene matches: 7. The length of the CDR3 is 15 residues. CDR3 nucleotides: TGCGCCAGCAGCCAAGTTGTGACAGGGGTCCACGAGCAGTACTTC. Translation gives CASSQVVTGVHEQYF.

In its sample, this clonotype was seen many times. In DNA form, the CDR3 reads TGCAGTGCTTATCCTCCCGGGTTCAATGAGCAGTTCTTC. It encodes CSAYPPGFNEQFF. The rearrangement links TRBV20-1 to TRBJ2-1, with D hard to call. Germline V gene data show CDR1 as DFQATT and CDR2 as SNEGSKA (reference sequence). The CDR3 runs to 13 residues. V lost 5 bases and J lost 6, with 14 bases in between.

This clonotype showed up many times. This chain links TRBV5-1 with TRBJ1-1, with unresolved D. Germline CDR1 SGHRS, CDR2 YFSETQ. V was trimmed by 6 bases and J by 1 base, leaving 10 bases between them. CDR3 length equals 13 residues. In nucleotides, the CDR3 is TGCGCCAGCACCCTAGTGGAGAACACTGAAGCTTTCTTT. Translating gives CASTLVENTEAFF.

This clonotype showed up many times. V usage is TRBV12-3 or TRBV12-4 and J usage is TRBJ1-2; 7 bases fit TRBD1. CDR3 length equals 14 residues. J was trimmed by 4 bases and V by 3 bases; bases with no gene match: 5. CDR3 in DNA: TGTGCCAGCAGTTTCACTTCAGGGGGCTATGGCTACACCTTC. Its protein product is CASSFTSGGYGYTF.

In its sample, this clonotype was seen many times. This rearrangement joins TRBV5-1 to TRBJ2-1, with D hard to call. Germline CDR1 SGHRS, CDR2 YFSETQ. The CDR3 runs 14 residues. Deletions cut 0 bases from V and 5 bases from J, with 9 bases between. The CDR3 loop is CASSLAVDNNEQFF. In nucleotides, the CDR3 is TGCGCCAGCAGCTTGGCCGTAGATAACAATGAGCAGTTCTTC.

This clonotype was counted at least ten times. The V and J genes are TRBV3-1 and TRBJ1-2; the D gene is possibly TRBD1 (5 bases). The CDR3 runs 16 residues. Germline-derived CDR1 and CDR2 are LGHDT and YNNKEL (reference sequence). With 4 bases removed from V and 0 bases from J, the gap between germline ends came to 15 bases. The CDR3 loop is CASSPTGGRANYGYTF. CDR3 DNA: TGTGCCAGCAGCCCGACGGGGGGGAGAGCTAACTATGGCTACACCTTC.